This TCR beta chain was recovered during a study of T-cell reconstitution after alpha-beta-depleted transplantation in children. Findings and caveats of the study: Some patients showed high day-60 TCRbeta diversity, which derived from surviving recipient T cells and thymic progenitors. T-cell counts and diversity were attributed mostly to newly produced T cells one year after transplant. By about two months after transplant, alpha-beta T cells reportedly arose from several hundred graft clones that had expanded.

The CDR3 totals 14 residues. Between the trimmed V and J ends, which lost 3 bases and 0 bases, there was a span of 9 bases. The germline V gene has CDR1 MNHEY and CDR2 SMNVEV (reference sequence). On this clonotype itself: Its cognate antigen is unknown.

Unique molecular identifiers tagged the TCRbeta library. TCRdb independently ran MiXCR on the PCR reads; one entry per CDR3 protein. The sample includes around 200,000 distinct CDR3 sequences, approximately 19% of them seen just once. The chain is built from TRBV27 and TRBJ2-7; D gene uncertain. The sequencing used PBMCs, mostly from graft donor cells, collected 360 days after TCRalphabeta/CD19-depleted stem cell transplant. The clonotype comes from a male patient between 2 and 10 years old who had a stem cell transplant for acute lymphoblastic leukemia, so the T cells may come from the graft donor. CDR3 protein: CASSLGTYSYEQYF. CDR3 in DNA: TGTGCCAGCAGTTTGGGCACATACTCCTACGAGCAGTACTTC.